This T cell receptor beta chain was retrieved from a study of cytomegalovirus exposure and HLA in healthy donors. The V segment lost 5 bases and the J segment 4 bases; nucleotides outside the gene matches: 12. This CDR3 is 16 amino acids long. The germline CDR1 and CDR2 sequences are SGHNT and YYREEE (reference sequence). PCR amplification relied on 60 Vbeta primers (plus 13 Jbeta primers). Produced via immunoSEQ multiplex PCR; TCRdb's table is partial and in-frame only. The sample includes under 120,000 clones, roughly 69% of them seen just once. Study results and limitations: Sequencing had likely introduced a cluster of highly shared sequence variants as an artifact.

As for this clone: As yet, its antigen is unknown.

This clonotype was obtained from a young man in good health and CMV-seropositive. What was sequenced was PBMCs. The chain combines TRBV5-4 with TRBJ2-5, with TRBD2 identical over 9 bases. The CDR3: CASSRPGGAGGETQYF. The CDR3 region has the DNA TGTGCCAGCAGTCGGCCCGGGGGAGCGGGGGGAGAGACCCAGTACTTC.